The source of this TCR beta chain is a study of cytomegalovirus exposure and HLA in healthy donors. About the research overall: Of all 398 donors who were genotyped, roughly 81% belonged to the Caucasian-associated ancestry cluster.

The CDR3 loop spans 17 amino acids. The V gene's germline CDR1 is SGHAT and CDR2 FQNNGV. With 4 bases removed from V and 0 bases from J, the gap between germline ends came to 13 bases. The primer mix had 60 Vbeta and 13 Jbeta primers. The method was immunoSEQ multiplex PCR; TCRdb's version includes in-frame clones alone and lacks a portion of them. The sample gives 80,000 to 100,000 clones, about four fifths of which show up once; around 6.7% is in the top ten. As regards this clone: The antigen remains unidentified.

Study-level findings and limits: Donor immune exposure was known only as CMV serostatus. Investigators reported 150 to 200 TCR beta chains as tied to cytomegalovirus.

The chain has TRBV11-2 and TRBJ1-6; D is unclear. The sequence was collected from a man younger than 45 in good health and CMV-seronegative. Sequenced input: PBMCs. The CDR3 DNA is TGTGCCAGCAGCTGGGTGGATGGGAGCTCCTATAATTCACCCCTCCACTTT. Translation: CASSWVDGSSYNSPLHF.